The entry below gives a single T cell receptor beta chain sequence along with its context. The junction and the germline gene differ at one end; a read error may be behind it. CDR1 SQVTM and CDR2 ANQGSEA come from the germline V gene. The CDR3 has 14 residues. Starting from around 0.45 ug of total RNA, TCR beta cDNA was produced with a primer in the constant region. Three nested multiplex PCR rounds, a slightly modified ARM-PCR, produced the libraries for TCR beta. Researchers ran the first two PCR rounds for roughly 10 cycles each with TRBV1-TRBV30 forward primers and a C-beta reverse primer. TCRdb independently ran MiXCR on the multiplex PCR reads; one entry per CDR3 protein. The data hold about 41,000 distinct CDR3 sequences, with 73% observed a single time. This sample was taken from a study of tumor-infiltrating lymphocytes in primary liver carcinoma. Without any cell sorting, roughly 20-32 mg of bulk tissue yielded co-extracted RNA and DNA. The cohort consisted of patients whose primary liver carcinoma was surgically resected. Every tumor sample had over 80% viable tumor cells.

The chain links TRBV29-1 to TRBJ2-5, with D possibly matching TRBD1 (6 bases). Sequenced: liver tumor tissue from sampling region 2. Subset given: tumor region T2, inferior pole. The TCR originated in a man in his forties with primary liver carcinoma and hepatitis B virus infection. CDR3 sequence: CNFRTASFQETQYF. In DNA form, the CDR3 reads TGCAACTTTAGGACAGCATCGTTTCAAGAGACCCAATACTTT.